Listed here are 4 T cell receptor beta chains from one sample, sequenced in a study of blood T cell repertoires in COVID-19. TCRdb's copy holds only in-frame clones and misses some; the assay was immunoSEQ multiplex PCR. The sample contains some 160,000 clones, about 80% of which appear only once. The specimen was PBMCs or T cells enriched from blood (not recorded which). The receptor source for this set is a woman aged 60-70 years who had recovered from COVID-19.

The chain recombines TRBV14 with TRBJ2-1; the D is unclear. From germline, CDR1 is SGHDN and CDR2 FVKESK. The CDR3 sequence is 16 residues long. V lost 1 base and J lost 6, with 16 bases in between. CDR3 loop: CASSQAAPRWINEQFF. CDR3 coding DNA: TGTGCCAGCAGCCAAGCTGCGCCGCGGTGGATCAATGAGCAGTTCTTC.

J is TRBJ2-7 and V is TRBV13; the D gene is possibly TRBD1 (5 bases). CDR3 length: 14 residues. Per the germline V gene, CDR1 is PRHDT and CDR2 is FYEKMQ (reference sequence). V was cut by 2 bases and J by 3 bases, with 11 bases left in between. CDR3 region: CASSLQGSSYEQYF. CDR3 coding DNA: TGTGCCAGCAGCTTACAGGGATCGAGCTACGAGCAGTACTTC. Using reference TRBV13 and TRBJ2-7 for the parts outside the CDR3, the full variable domain is AAGVIQSPRHLIKEKRETATLKCYPIPRHDTVYWYQQGPGQDPQFLISFYEKMQSDKGSIPDRFSAQQFSDYHSELNMSSLELGDSALYFCASSLQGSSYEQYFGPGTRLTVT.

The V gene is TRBV6-6, the J gene TRBJ2-5; D is perhaps TRBD2 (5 bases). The CDR3 contains 14 residues. Deletions cut 7 bases from V and 2 bases from J, with 14 bases between. The V gene's germline CDR1 is MNHNY and CDR2 SVGAGI (reference sequence). CDR3 residues: CASTPVGIQETQYF. In DNA, the CDR3 is TGTGCCAGCACTCCAGTCGGGATTCAAGAGACCCAGTACTTC.

The chain joins TRBV5-1 to TRBJ2-1, with TRBD2 identical over 10 bases. In germline, CDR1 is SGHRS, CDR2 YFSETQ. V lost 0 bases and J lost 0; bases outside the gene matches: 18. The CDR3 sequence is 22 residues long. The CDR3 DNA follows: TGCGCCAGCAGCTTGGCTCGTAGTAAAACTAGCGGGGCCCCAAGCTCCTACAATGAGCAGTTCTTC. It encodes CASSLARSKTSGAPSSYNEQFF.